This entry concerns a single T cell receptor (beta chain). These data come from a study of T cell changes during pregnancy in multiple sclerosis. Repertoires were generated with immunoSEQ multiplex PCR, while TCRdb's copy carries only in-frame clones and drops some. The table records roughly 72,000 clones, nearly 95% of them present only once. CDR1 is SNHLY, CDR2 FYNNEI, per germline. CDR3 length equals 13 residues. The ends lost 7 bases at V and 6 bases at J; junction bases unmatched: 4. The chain carries TRBV2 and TRBJ2-7; TRBD1 agrees at 12 bases. The sequenced sample was CD4+ T cells from peripheral blood mononuclear cells, obtained after pregnancy. This receptor was obtained from a female donor with multiple sclerosis, enrolled in a pregnancy study. The CDR3 reads CASKGQGAFEQYF. DNA for the CDR3: TGTGCCAGCAAGGGACAGGGGGCGTTCGAGCAGTACTTC.